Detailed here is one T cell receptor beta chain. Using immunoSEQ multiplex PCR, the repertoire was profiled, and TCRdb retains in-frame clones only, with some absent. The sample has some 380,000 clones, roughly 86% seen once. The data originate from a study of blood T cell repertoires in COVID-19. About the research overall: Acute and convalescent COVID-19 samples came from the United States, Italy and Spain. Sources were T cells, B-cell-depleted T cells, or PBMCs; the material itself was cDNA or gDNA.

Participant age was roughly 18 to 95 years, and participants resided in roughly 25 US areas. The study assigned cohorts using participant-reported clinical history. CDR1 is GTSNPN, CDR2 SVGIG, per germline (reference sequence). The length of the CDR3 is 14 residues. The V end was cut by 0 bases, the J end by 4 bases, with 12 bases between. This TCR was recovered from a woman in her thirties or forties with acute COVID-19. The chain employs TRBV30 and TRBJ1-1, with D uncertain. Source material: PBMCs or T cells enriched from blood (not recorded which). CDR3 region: CAWSVQAAGTEAFF. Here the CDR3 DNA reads TGTGCCTGGAGTGTACAAGCTGCGGGCACTGAAGCTTTCTTT.